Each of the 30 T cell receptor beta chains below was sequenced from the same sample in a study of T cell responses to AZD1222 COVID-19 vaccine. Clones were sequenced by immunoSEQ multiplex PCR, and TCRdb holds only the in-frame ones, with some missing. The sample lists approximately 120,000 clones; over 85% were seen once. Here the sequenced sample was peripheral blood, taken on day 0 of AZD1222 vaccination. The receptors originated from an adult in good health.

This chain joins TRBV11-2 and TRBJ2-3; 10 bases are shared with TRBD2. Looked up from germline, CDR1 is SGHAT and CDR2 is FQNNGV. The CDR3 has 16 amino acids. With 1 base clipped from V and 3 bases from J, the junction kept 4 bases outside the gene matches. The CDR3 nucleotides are TGTGCCAGCAGCTTAGGCTCTAGCGGGAGAACAGATACGCAGTATTTT. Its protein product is CASSLGSSGRTDTQYF.

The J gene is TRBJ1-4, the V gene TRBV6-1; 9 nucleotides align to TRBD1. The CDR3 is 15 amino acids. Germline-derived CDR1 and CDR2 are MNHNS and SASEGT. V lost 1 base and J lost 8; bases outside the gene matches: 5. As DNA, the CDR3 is TGTGCCAGCAGTGAAGGGACAGGGGTCGGGGAAAAACTGTTTTTT. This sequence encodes CASSEGTGVGEKLFF.

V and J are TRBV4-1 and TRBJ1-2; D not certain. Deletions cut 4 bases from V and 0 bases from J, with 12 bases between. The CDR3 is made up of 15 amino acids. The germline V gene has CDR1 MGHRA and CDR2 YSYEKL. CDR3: CASSLQKGTNYGYTF. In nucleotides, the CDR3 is TGCGCCAGCAGCCTCCAAAAAGGGACTAACTATGGCTACACCTTC.

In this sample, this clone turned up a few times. In DNA form, the CDR3 reads TGTGCCAGCAGTCATGGGGGACAGGGGGCCGGGGAGACCCAGTACTTC. Its protein is CASSHGGQGAGETQYF. This chain connects TRBV28 to TRBJ2-5; 12 bases match TRBD1. Germline CDR1 reads MDHEN; CDR2 reads SYDVKM. This CDR3 is built from 16 residues. With V trimmed by 5 bases and J by 5 bases, 9 bases remained unmatched.

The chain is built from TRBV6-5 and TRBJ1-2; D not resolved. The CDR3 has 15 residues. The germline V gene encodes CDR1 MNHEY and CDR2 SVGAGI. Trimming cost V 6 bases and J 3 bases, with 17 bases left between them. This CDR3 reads CASRYKLTVYYGYTF. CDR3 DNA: TGTGCCAGCAGGTATAAGTTGACGGTCTACTATGGCTACACCTTC.

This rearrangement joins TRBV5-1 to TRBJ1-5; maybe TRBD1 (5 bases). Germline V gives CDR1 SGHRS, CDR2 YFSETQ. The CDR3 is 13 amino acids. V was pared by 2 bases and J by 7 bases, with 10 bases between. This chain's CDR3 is CASSLGDEQPQHF. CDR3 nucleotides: TGCGCCAGCAGCTTAGGGGACGAGCAGCCCCAGCATTTT.

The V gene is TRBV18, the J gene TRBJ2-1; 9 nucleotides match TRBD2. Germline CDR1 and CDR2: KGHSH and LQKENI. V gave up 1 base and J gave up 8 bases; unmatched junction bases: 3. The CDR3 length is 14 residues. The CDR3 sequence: CASSPLAGAHEQFF. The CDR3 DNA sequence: TGTGCCAGCTCACCACTAGCGGGAGCTCATGAGCAGTTCTTC.

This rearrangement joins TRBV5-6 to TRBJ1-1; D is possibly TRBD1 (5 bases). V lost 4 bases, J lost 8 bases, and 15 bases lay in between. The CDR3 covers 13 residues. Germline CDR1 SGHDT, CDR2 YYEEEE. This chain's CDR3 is CASSRTPRGEAFF. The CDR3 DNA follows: TGTGCCAGCAGCCGGACACCCCGAGGGGAAGCTTTCTTT.

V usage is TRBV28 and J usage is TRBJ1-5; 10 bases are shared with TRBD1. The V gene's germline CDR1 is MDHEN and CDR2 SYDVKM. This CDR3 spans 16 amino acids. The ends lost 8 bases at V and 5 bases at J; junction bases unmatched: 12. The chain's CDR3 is CASWAEGQGLYQPQHF. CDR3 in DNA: TGTGCCAGCTGGGCCGAGGGACAGGGGCTTTATCAGCCCCAGCATTTT.

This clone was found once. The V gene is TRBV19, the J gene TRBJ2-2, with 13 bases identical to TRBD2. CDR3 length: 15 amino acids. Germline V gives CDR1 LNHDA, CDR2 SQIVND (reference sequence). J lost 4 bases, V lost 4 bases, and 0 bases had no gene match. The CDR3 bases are TGTGCCAGTAGTAGGACTAGCGGGGGCACCGGGGAGCTGTTTTTT. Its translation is CASSRTSGGTGELFF.

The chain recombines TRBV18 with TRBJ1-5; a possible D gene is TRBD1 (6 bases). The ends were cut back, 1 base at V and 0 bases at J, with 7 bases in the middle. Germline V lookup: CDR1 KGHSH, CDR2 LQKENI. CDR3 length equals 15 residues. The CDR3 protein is CASSPRTDSNQPQHF. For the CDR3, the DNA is TGTGCCAGCTCACCACGGACAGATAGCAATCAGCCCCAGCATTTT.

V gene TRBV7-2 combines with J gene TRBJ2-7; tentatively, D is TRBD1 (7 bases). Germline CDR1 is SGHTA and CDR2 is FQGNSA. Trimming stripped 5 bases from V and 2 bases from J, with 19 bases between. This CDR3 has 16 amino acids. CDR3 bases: TGTGCCAGCAGCCAGCCTCTCTCAGGGGGGCCCTACGAGCAGTACTTC. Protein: CASSQPLSGGPYEQYF.

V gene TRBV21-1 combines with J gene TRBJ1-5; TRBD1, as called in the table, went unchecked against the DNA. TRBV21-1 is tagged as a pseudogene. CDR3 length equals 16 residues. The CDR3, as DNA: TGTGCCAGCAGCAAAGAGGTTGCAGGGGGCGATCAGCCCCAGCATTTT. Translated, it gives CASSKEVAGGDQPQHF.

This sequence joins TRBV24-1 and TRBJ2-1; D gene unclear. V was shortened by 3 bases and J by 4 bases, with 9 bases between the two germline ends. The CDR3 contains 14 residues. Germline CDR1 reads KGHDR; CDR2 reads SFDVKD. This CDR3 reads CATSDRTVYNEQFF. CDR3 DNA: TGTGCCACCAGTGATAGAACCGTTTACAATGAGCAGTTCTTC.

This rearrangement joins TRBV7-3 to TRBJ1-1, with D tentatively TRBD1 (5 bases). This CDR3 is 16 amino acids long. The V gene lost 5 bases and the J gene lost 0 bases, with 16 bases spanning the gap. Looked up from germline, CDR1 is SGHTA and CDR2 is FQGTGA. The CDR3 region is CASSQGQGGLNTEAFF. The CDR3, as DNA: TGTGCCAGCAGCCAAGGTCAGGGAGGGCTGAACACTGAAGCTTTCTTT.

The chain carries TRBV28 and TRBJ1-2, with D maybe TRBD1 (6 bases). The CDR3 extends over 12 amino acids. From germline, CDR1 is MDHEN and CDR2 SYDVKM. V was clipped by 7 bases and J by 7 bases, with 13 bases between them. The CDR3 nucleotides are TGTGCCAGCAATACAGGGTCGGGTGGCTACACCTTC. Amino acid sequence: CASNTGSGGYTF.

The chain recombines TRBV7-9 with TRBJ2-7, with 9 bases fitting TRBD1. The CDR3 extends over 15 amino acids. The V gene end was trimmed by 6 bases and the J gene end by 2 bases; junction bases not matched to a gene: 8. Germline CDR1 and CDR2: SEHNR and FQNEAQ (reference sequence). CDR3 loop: CASSLNRDRAYEQYF. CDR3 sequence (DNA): TGTGCCAGCAGTCTTAACCGGGACAGGGCCTACGAGCAGTACTTC.

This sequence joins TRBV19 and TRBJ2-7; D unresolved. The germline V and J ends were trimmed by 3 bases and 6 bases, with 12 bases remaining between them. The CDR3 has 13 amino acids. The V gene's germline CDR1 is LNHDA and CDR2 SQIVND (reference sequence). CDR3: CASSMFVRGEQYF. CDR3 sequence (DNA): TGTGCCAGTAGTATGTTTGTCCGCGGCGAGCAGTACTTC.

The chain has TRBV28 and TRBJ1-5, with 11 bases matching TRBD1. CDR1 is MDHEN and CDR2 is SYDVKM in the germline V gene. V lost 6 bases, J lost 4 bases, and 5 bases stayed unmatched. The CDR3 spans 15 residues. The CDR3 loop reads CASRGTGGLNQPQHF. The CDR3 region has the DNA TGTGCCAGCAGGGGGACAGGGGGTCTTAATCAGCCCCAGCATTTT.

In DNA form, the CDR3 reads TGTGCCACCAGCTTAACCAGGGTAGGCGATGAGCAGTTCTTC. Amino acids: CATSLTRVGDEQFF. V usage is TRBV24-1 and J usage is TRBJ2-1; possibly TRBD1 for D (5 bases). Germline CDR1 and CDR2: KGHDR and SFDVKD. The CDR3 has 14 residues. Trimming left V 7 bases short and J 8 bases short, with 17 bases between.

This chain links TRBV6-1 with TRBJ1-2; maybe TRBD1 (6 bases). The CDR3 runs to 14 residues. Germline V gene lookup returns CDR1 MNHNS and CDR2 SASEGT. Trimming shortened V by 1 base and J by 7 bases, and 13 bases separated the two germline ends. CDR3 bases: TGTGCCAGCAGTGAAGAGGTGCGGGGGGCTGGCTACACCTTC. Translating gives CASSEEVRGAGYTF.

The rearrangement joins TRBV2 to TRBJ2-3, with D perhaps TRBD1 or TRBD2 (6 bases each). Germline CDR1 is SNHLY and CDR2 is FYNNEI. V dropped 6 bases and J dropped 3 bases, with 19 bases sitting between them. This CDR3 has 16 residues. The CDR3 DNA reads TGTGCCAGCAGCGCCAACCTGGAAGGGGGGACAGATACGCAGTATTTT. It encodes CASSANLEGGTDTQYF.

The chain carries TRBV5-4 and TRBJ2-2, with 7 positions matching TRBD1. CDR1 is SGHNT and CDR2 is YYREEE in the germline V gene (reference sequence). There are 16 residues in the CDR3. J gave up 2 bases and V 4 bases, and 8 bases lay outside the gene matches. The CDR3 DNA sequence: TGTGCCAGCAGCACGAGGGACAGTAGTAACACCGGGGAGCTGTTTTTT. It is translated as CASSTRDSSNTGELFF.

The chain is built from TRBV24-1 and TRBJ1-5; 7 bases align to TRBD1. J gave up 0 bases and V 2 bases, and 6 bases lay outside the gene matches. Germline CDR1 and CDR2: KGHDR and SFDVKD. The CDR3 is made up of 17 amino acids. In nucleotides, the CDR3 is TGTGCCACCAGTGATTCGAGCAGGGGGTATAGCAATCAGCCCCAGCATTTT. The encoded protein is CATSDSSRGYSNQPQHF.

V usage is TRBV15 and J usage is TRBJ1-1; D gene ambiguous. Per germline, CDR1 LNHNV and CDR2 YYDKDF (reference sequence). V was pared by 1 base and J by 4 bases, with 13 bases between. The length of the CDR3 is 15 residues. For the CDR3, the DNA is TGTGCCACCAGCAGAGTCCACTCCCAGAGCACTGAAGCTTTCTTT. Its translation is CATSRVHSQSTEAFF.

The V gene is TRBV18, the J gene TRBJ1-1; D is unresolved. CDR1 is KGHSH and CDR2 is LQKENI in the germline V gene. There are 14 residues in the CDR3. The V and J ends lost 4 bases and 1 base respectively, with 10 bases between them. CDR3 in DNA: TGTGCCAGCTCACAGTCCCCATCGAACACTGAAGCTTTCTTT. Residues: CASSQSPSNTEAFF. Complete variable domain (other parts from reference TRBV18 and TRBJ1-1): NAGVMQNPRHLVRRRGQEARLRCSPMKGHSHVYWYRQLPEEGLKFMVYLQKENIIDESGMPKERFSAEFPKEGPSILRIQQVVRGDSAAYFCASSQSPSNTEAFFGQGTRLTVV.

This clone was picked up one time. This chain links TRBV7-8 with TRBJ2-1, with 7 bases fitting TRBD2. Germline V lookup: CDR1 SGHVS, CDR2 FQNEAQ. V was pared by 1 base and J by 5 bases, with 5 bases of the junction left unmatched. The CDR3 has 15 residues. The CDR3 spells CASSLDGRTNNEQFF. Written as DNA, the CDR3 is TGTGCCAGCAGCTTAGACGGGAGGACCAACAATGAGCAGTTCTTC. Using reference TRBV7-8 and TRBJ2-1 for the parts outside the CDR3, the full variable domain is GAGVSQSPRYKVAKRGQDVALRCDPISGHVSLFWYQQALGQGPEFLTYFQNEAQLDKSGLPSDRFFAERPEGSVSTLKIQRTQQEDSAVYLCASSLDGRTNNEQFFGPGTRLTVL.

The DNA for the CDR3 is TGTGCCAGCAGCCAAGTTCCGGGAGGGTTGAATGAGCAGTTCTTC. Its translation is CASSQVPGGLNEQFF. This chain connects TRBV3-1 (or the pseudogene TRBV3-2) to TRBJ2-1, with TRBD2 identical over 8 bases. V shed 1 base, J shed 7 bases, and the junction held 6 bases outside the gene matches. There are 15 residues in the CDR3. Germline V gives CDR1 LGHDT, CDR2 YNNKEL (reference sequence).

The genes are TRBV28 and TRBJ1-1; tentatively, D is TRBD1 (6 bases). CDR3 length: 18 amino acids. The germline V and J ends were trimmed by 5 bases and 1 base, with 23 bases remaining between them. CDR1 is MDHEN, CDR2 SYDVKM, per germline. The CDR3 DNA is TGTGCCAGCAGTCCATACATACCATTAGGACAGCGGAACACTGAAGCTTTCTTT. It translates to CASSPYIPLGQRNTEAFF.

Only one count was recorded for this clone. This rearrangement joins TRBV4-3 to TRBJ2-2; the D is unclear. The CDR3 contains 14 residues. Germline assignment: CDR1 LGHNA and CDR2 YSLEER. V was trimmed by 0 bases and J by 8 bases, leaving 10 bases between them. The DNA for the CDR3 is TGCGCCAGCAGCCAAGAACCGGCGCGGGGGGAGCTGTTTTTT. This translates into CASSQEPARGELFF.